This entry concerns a single TCR beta chain. Its antigen is still unknown. Healthy donors of bone marrow made up the group. These data originate in a study of cytomegalovirus exposure and HLA in healthy donors. The study ran its PCR with 60 Vbeta and 13 Jbeta primers. The table came from immunoSEQ multiplex PCR; TCRdb's copy has only in-frame clones and leaves some out. Among around 96,000 clones listed, approximately 76% were seen once. Study results and limitations: The study flagged approximately 180 TCR beta chains as cytomegalovirus-associated. It was reported in a later analysis that an Asian-associated ancestry cluster showed fewer N-insertions than the roughly 660-donor mean. Analyzed later, association rates of TCRs varied across HLA loci, with DRB1 most and HLA-C fewest.

The CDR3 spans 15 residues. Germline V gene sequence: CDR1 KGHSH, CDR2 LQKENI. J was trimmed by 4 bases and V by 0 bases; bases with no gene match: 3. Sequencing was performed on PBMCs. The V call is TRBV18, the J call TRBJ2-1, with TRBD1 matching 7 bases. The clonotype was recovered from a young man in good health and CMV-seropositive. The CDR3 DNA reads TGTGCCAGCTCACCACCGGGACAGAGATACAATGAGCAGTTCTTC. It yields the protein CASSPPGQRYNEQFF.